Following are 9 T cell receptor beta chains from one sample sequenced in a study of blood T cell repertoires in COVID-19. Libraries were prepared by immunoSEQ multiplex PCR; TCRdb keeps only in-frame clonotypes and omits some of them. The sample lists just over 650,000 clones, about nine tenths occurring once. The sample comprised peripheral blood. Every receptor here comes from a woman aged 18-29 years with acute or convalescent COVID-19.

The J gene is TRBJ1-4, the V gene TRBV5-1, with D possibly matching TRBD1 (5 bases). Germline V gene sequence: CDR1 SGHRS, CDR2 YFSETQ. The CDR3 extends over 16 amino acids. V lost 3 bases, J lost 8 bases, and 20 bases lay in between. CDR3 DNA sequence: TGCGCCAGCAGCTCTGATCGGGGAGGGGACGGGGAAAAACTGTTTTTT. Its translation: CASSSDRGGDGEKLFF.

The chain joins TRBV5-1 to TRBJ1-5; no clear D. Per germline, CDR1 SGHRS and CDR2 YFSETQ. Between the trimmed V and J ends, which lost 0 bases and 3 bases, there was a span of 10 bases. The length of the CDR3 is 15 residues. The CDR3 here is CASSLGDRDNQPQHF. DNA for the CDR3: TGCGCCAGCAGCTTGGGAGACCGGGACAATCAGCCCCAGCATTTT. Variable domain in full (rest from reference TRBV5-1 and TRBJ1-5): KAGVTQTPRYLIKTRGQQVTLSCSPISGHRSVSWYQQTPGQGLQFLFEYFSETQRNKGNFPGRFSGRQFSNSRSEMNVSTLELGDSALYLCASSLGDRDNQPQHFGDGTRLSIL.

This chain uses TRBV5-1 with TRBJ1-3; D gene ambiguous. Germline CDR1 and CDR2: SGHRS and YFSETQ. Trimming left V 5 bases short and J 0 bases short, with 9 bases between. The CDR3 runs 14 residues. The DNA for the CDR3 is TGCGCCAGCAGTGCCGGAGACTCTGGAAACACCATATATTTT. As protein: CASSAGDSGNTIYF.

This chain joins TRBV5-6 and TRBJ2-1, with 9 positions matching TRBD2. The germline V gene encodes CDR1 SGHDT and CDR2 YYEEEE. This CDR3 has 15 amino acids. The trim removed 4 bases at V and 6 bases at J, leaving 8 bases unmatched. Here the CDR3 DNA reads TGTGCCAGCAGCCTAAAGCGGGGGGCCCGCAATGAGCAGTTCTTC. It yields the protein CASSLKRGARNEQFF.

This clone was observed a single time. The V gene is TRBV30, the J gene TRBJ2-7, with D perhaps TRBD2 (6 bases). This CDR3 is built from 12 residues. The V gene lost 3 bases and the J gene lost 7 bases, with 13 bases spanning the gap. Germline CDR1 is GTSNPN and CDR2 is SVGIG (reference sequence). The CDR3 DNA reads as TGTGCCTGGAGAATGGGGGACTGGGAGCAGTACTTC. Translating it yields CAWRMGDWEQYF.

This chain joins TRBV12-3 or TRBV12-4 and TRBJ2-5, with unresolved D. The V end lost 6 bases, the J end lost 3 bases, and 11 bases lay between the germline ends. This CDR3 region has 13 residues. The CDR3 here is CASRTDGEETQYF. CDR3 nucleotides: TGTGCCAGCAGAACCGACGGAGAAGAGACCCAGTACTTC.

A word on this clone: The same CDR3 also results from other DNA sequences found in this sample. The chain has TRBV18 and TRBJ1-1; D uncertain. Germline V gene sequence: CDR1 KGHSH, CDR2 LQKENI. The CDR3 consists of 14 residues. V was cut by 3 bases and J by 0 bases, with 8 bases left in between. The CDR3 sequence is CASSPPSMNTEAFF. The CDR3 region has the DNA TGTGCCAGCTCACCCCCGTCTATGAACACTGAAGCTTTCTTT. Variable domain in full (rest from reference TRBV18 and TRBJ1-1): NAGVMQNPRHLVRRRGQEARLRCSPMKGHSHVYWYRQLPEEGLKFMVYLQKENIIDESGMPKERFSAEFPKEGPSILRIQQVVRGDSAAYFCASSPPSMNTEAFFGQGTRLTVV.

V is TRBV4-3 and J is TRBJ1-6; D is unclear. V was shortened by 4 bases and J by 0 bases, with 13 bases between the two germline ends. CDR1 LGHNA and CDR2 YSLEER come from the germline V gene. The CDR3 is made up of 17 amino acids. The CDR3 coding sequence is TGCGCCAGCAGCCCCTCGTCCCCGAGCTCCTATAATTCACCCCTCCACTTT. Translating it yields CASSPSSPSSYNSPLHF.

This chain uses TRBV4-3 with TRBJ2-3, with D tentatively TRBD1 (5 bases). The V end lost 8 bases, the J end lost 1 base, and 10 bases lay between the germline ends. Germline CDR1 LGHNA, CDR2 YSLEER. This CDR3 contains 13 residues. The CDR3 here is CASSWGRTDTQYF. Here the CDR3 DNA reads TGCGCCAGCTCGTGGGGCCGCACAGATACGCAGTATTTT.